What follows are 2 T cell receptor beta chains derived from one specimen sequenced in a study of shared clonotypes between healthy human individuals. The naive CD8 fraction comprised CD45RO-negative cells positively selected for CCR7 and excluded terminally differentiated effector memory CD45RA+ cells. The protocol was immunoSEQ multiplex PCR, while the TCRdb copy is restricted to in-frame clones and leaves out a portion. The sample consists of about 2,100,000 clones, more than 85% of them appearing once. Sequencing was done on a sample of naive CD8+ T cells from PBMCs. The source is a man younger than 35 in good health. Some clones in this sample may be carry-over from other donors' samples.

This sequence joins TRBV4-1 and TRBJ2-7, with 9 bases identical to TRBD1. This CDR3 spans 17 amino acids. J gave up 3 bases and V 1 base, and 10 bases lay outside the gene matches. Germline-derived CDR1 and CDR2 are MGHRA and YSYEKL. The CDR3, as DNA: TGCGCCAGCAGCCAAGGTTATACCGGGACAGGGTTCTACGAGCAGTACTTC. This sequence encodes CASSQGYTGTGFYEQYF.

The gene calls are TRBV28 and TRBJ2-1; 7 bases agree with TRBD2. Germline loops: CDR1 MDHEN, CDR2 SYDVKM. The CDR3 is 15 amino acids. Losses at the gene ends were 2 bases for V and 2 bases for J; bases not matched to a gene: 3. This CDR3 is CASSLERGTYNEQFF. The CDR3 DNA sequence: TGTGCCAGCAGTTTAGAGCGGGGCACCTACAATGAGCAGTTCTTC. Supplemented by reference TRBV28 and TRBJ2-1, the full variable domain reads DVKVTQSSRYLVKRTGEKVFLECVQDMDHENMFWYRQDPGLGLRLIYFSYDVKMKEKGDIPEGYSVSREKKERFSLILESASTNQTSMYLCASSLERGTYNEQFFGPGTRLTVL.